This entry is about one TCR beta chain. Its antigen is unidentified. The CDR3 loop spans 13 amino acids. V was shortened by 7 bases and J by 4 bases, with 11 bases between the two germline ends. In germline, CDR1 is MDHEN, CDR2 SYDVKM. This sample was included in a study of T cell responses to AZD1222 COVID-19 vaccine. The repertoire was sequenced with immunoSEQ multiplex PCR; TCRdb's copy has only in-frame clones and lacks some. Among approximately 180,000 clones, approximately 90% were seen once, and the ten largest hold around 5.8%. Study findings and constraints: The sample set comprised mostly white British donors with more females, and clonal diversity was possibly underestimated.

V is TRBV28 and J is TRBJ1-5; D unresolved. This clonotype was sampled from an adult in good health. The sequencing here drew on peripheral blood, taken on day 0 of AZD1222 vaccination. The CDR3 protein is CASTRNRNQPQHF. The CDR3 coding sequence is TGTGCCAGCACTCGGAATAGAAATCAGCCCCAGCATTTT.